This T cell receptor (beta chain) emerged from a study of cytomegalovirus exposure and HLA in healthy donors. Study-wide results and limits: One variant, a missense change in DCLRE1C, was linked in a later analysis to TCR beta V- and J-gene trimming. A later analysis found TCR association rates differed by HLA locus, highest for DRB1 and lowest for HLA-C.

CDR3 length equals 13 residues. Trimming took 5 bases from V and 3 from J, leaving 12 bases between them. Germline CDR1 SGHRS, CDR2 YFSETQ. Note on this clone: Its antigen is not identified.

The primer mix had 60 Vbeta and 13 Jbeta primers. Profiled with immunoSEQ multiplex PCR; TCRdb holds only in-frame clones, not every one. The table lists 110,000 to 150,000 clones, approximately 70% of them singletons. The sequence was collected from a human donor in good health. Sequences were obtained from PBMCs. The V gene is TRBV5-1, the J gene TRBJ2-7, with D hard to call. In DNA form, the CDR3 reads TGCGCCAGCAGTCGTTCCGGAGACTACGAGCAGTACTTC. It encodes CASSRSGDYEQYF.